A selection of T cell receptor beta chains follows, all from one sample in a study of T cells in Graves' hyperthyroidism and ophthalmopathy. Using its own MiXCR run on the multiplex PCR reads, TCRdb lists one record per CDR3 protein. This table has under 500,000 distinct CDR3 sequences, about an eighth appearing once. Sequencing used blood. These receptors originate from a man aged 50-60 years with Graves' ophthalmopathy. Both conserved end residues are part of each CDR3. A D gene is named only where the DNA matches it firmly. Only some rows state a clone size, as once, few, many or a class for expanded clones.

>many|TRBV24-1|TRBD2|TRBJ2-5
CATSDFSREGQETQYF
TGTGCCACCAGTGATTTTTCCAGGGAGGGCCAAGAGACCCAGTACTTC
>many|TRBV3-1|NA|TRBJ2-7
CASSHRPEVGTSSYEQYF
TGTGCCAGCAGCCACCGCCCCGAGGTGGGAACTAGCTCCTACGAGCAGTACTTC
>many|TRBV4-2|NA|TRBJ2-5
CASSQEPRETQYF
TGTGCCAGCAGCCAAGAGCCACGAGAGACCCAGTACTTC
>few|TRBV24-1|NA|TRBJ2-1
CATSESGGSPKFF
TGTGCCACCAGTGAGTCAGGGGGGAGCCCGAAGTTCTTC
>NA|TRBV7-6|NA|TRBJ2-5
CASSFEQETQYF
TGTGCCAGCAGCTTTGAACAAGAGACCCAGTACTTC
>NA|TRBV18|NA|TRBJ2-2
CASLGGNTGELFF
TGTGCCAGCCTCGGAGGGAACACCGGGGAGCTGTTTTTT
>many|TRBV2|NA|TRBJ2-7
CASSGVTRDEQYF
TGTGCCAGCAGTGGAGTCACCAGGGACGAGCAGTACTTC
>NA|TRBV6-6|NA|TRBJ2-1
CASSYSGGIAYNEQFF
TGTGCCAGCAGTTACTCTGGCGGAATCGCGTACAATGAGCAGTTCTTC
>few|TRBV19|TRBD1|TRBJ1-2
CASSSPSGGGGLGYGYTF
TGTGCCAGTAGTAGCCCCTCAGGGGGCGGGGGCCTCGGCTATGGCTACACCTTC
>many|TRBV10-3|NA|TRBJ2-3
CAIRRGRDTDTQYF
TGTGCCATCAGGAGGGGCAGAGACACAGATACGCAGTATTTT
>many|TRBV27|NA|TRBJ2-1
CASSRSGYNWNEQFF
TGTGCCAGCAGTCGTAGCGGTTACAACTGGAATGAGCAGTTCTTC
>few|TRBV20-1|TRBD2|TRBJ2-1
CSAPGLRRAGYNEQFF
TGCAGTGCTCCGGGCCTCCGTCGAGCGGGATACAATGAGCAGTTCTTC
>few|TRBV19|NA|TRBJ2-1
CASSLGGQGEQFF
TGTGCCAGTAGTCTGGGGGGTCAGGGTGAGCAGTTCTTC
>few|TRBV15|NA|TRBJ1-1
CATSREWGGANTEAFF
TGTGCCACCAGCAGAGAGTGGGGGGGGGCGAACACTGAAGCTTTCTTT
>many|TRBV7-3|TRBD1|TRBJ2-5
CASSEGTGGRETQYF
TGTGCCAGCAGCGAGGGGACAGGGGGCAGAGAGACCCAGTACTTC
>NA|TRBV29-1|NA|TRBJ2-5
CSAHFDGQETQYF
TGCAGCGCCCACTTCGATGGCCAAGAGACCCAGTACTTC
>many|TRBV5-1|TRBD1|TRBJ2-7
CASSSGTGFHEQYF
TGCGCCAGCAGCTCCGGGACAGGGTTCCACGAGCAGTACTTC
>many|TRBV5-1|NA|TRBJ2-1
CASSSPPEQFF
TGCGCCAGCAGCTCGCCCCCCGAGCAGTTCTTC
>NA|TRBV7-2|TRBD2|TRBJ2-1
CASSSGTRPNEQFF
TGTGCCAGCAGCTCTGGGACTAGGCCCAATGAGCAGTTCTTC
>many|TRBV5-1|NA|TRBJ2-5
CASSGRTGSETQYF
TGCGCCAGCAGCGGGAGGACAGGCTCGGAGACCCAGTACTTC
>many|TRBV29-1|TRBD1|TRBJ1-1
CSVVFWGQDTEAFF
TGCAGCGTCGTATTTTGGGGACAGGACACTGAAGCTTTCTTT
>many|TRBV27|TRBD2|TRBJ2-5
CASSSSGVGEETQYF
TGTGCCAGCAGTTCTAGCGGGGTAGGGGAAGAGACCCAGTACTTC
>many|TRBV4-1|NA|TRBJ2-5
CASSPDDRAGETQYF
TGCGCCAGCAGCCCCGACGACCGGGCAGGAGAGACCCAGTACTTC
>many|TRBV6-1|TRBD1|TRBJ2-7
CASSYRQGGYEQYF
TGTGCCAGCAGTTATAGACAGGGTGGTTACGAGCAGTACTTC
>few|TRBV27|NA|TRBJ2-7
CASSSAGSEQYF
TGTGCCAGCAGTTCGGCAGGGAGCGAGCAGTACTTC
>many|TRBV6-1|NA|TRBJ2-5
CASTSDETQYF
TGTGCCAGCACGTCTGACGAGACCCAGTACTTC
>many|TRBV6-1|NA|TRBJ1-2
CASTGDGYTF
TGTGCCAGCACTGGGGATGGCTACACCTTC
>many|TRBV12-3/TRBV12-4|TRBD2|TRBJ2-5
CASRAGLAGGGTQYF
TGTGCCAGCAGGGCGGGACTAGCGGGAGGAGGGACCCAGTACTTC
>many|TRBV5-1|NA|TRBJ1-1
CASSLGVNTEAFF
TGCGCCAGCAGCTTGGGGGTGAACACTGAAGCTTTCTTT
>many|TRBV7-9|NA|TRBJ2-7
CASNRLTGPQTSYEQYF
TGTGCCAGCAACCGTCTTACAGGGCCCCAGACTAGCTACGAGCAGTACTTC
>few|TRBV28|TRBD2|TRBJ2-7
CASSAHSGSRYEQYF
TGTGCCAGCAGCGCCCATAGCGGGAGTCGCTACGAGCAGTACTTC
>many|TRBV18|NA|TRBJ2-2
CASSPLGGTGELFF
TGTGCCAGCTCACCACTAGGGGGAACCGGGGAGCTGTTTTTT
>NA|TRBV5-5|TRBD2|TRBJ2-3
CASSVGTSGRSDTQYF
TGTGCCAGCAGCGTAGGGACTAGCGGGAGGTCGGATACGCAGTATTTT
>NA|TRBV29-1|NA|TRBJ1-2
CSVAGLNGYTF
TGCAGCGTTGCAGGGCTGAATGGCTACACCTTC
>few|TRBV20-1|TRBD2|TRBJ2-1
CSARGGTSGEQFF
TGCAGTGCTAGAGGAGGGACTAGCGGTGAGCAGTTCTTC
>many|TRBV7-9|NA|TRBJ2-7
CASSLGVRPYEQYF
TGTGCCAGCAGCTTAGGTGTTCGACCCTACGAGCAGTACTTC
>NA|TRBV2|NA|TRBJ2-1
CASRSPGLNEQFF
TGTGCCAGCAGATCTCCTGGTCTCAATGAGCAGTTCTTC
>few|TRBV20-1|TRBD2|TRBJ2-3
CSAIGSGRVPFGTDTQYF
TGCAGTGCTATAGGAAGCGGGAGAGTTCCTTTTGGCACAGATACGCAGTATTTT
>few|TRBV6-1|NA|TRBJ1-2
CASSEAGDNYGYTF
TGTGCCAGCAGTGAAGCGGGGGATAACTATGGCTACACCTTC
>NA|TRBV12-3/TRBV12-4|NA|TRBJ1-3
CASSVQGAGNTIYF
TGTGCCAGCAGTGTTCAGGGAGCTGGAAACACCATATATTTT
>few|TRBV20-1|NA|TRBJ2-2
CSARAIGGLTGELFF
TGCAGTGCTAGAGCTATCGGGGGGCTTACCGGGGAGCTGTTTTTT
>NA|TRBV7-9|NA|TRBJ2-1
CASSLPRGGLDEQFF
TGTGCCAGCAGCTTACCGCGAGGGGGGCTGGATGAGCAGTTCTTC
>many|TRBV20-1|NA|TRBJ2-7
CSARVGFYEQYF
TGCAGTGCTAGGGTCGGTTTCTACGAGCAGTACTTC
>many|TRBV18|NA|TRBJ2-3
CASSPQMGLAISDTQYF
TGTGCCAGCTCACCACAGATGGGGCTAGCGATTTCAGATACGCAGTATTTT
>many|TRBV27|NA|TRBJ2-7
CASSSTPYEQYF
TGTGCCAGCAGTTCCACCCCCTACGAGCAGTACTTC
>NA|TRBV6-2/TRBV6-3|NA|TRBJ2-3
CASCQKGSFADTQYF
TGTGCCAGCTGCCAGAAAGGGAGTTTCGCAGATACGCAGTATTTT
>NA|TRBV7-9|TRBD1|TRBJ1-2
CASSSFDRDLSGGYTF
TGTGCCAGCAGCTCCTTTGACAGGGACTTATCGGGCGGCTACACCTTC
>NA|TRBV18|TRBD2|TRBJ2-5
CASSPGGLAGETQYF
TGTGCCAGCTCACCAGGGGGACTAGCGGGAGAGACCCAGTACTTC
>NA|TRBV3-1|TRBD2|TRBJ2-1
CASSQGGTSGRAHEQFF
TGTGCCAGCAGCCAAGGGGGGACTAGCGGGAGGGCGCATGAGCAGTTCTTC